This T cell receptor beta chain was obtained from a study of shared clonotypes between healthy human individuals. Study-level information: Donors consisted of two women and a few men between 18 and 49. Study observations and caveats: Estimated richness values were generally larger in naive subsets than in memory subsets.

The naive CD8 population came from CD45RO-negative cells selected for CCR7, without terminally differentiated effector memory CD45RA+ cells. Every donor was a Caucasian adult from Nashville, Tennessee. Deletions cut 10 bases from V and 8 bases from J, with 8 bases between. This CDR3 spans 10 amino acids. The germline V gene has CDR1 LNHDA and CDR2 SQIVND (reference sequence). Profiled with immunoSEQ multiplex PCR; TCRdb holds only in-frame clones, not every one. The repertoire holds about 800,000 clones, with roughly 96% as singletons. As for this clone: The target antigen is unknown.

This sequence was found in a man in his thirties or forties in good health. The chain links TRBV19 to TRBJ2-2; D not certain. Specimen: naive CD8+ T cells sorted from blood. CDR3 amino acids: CATLGGELFF. The CDR3 region has the DNA TGTGCCACCCTCGGGGGGGAGCTGTTTTTT.